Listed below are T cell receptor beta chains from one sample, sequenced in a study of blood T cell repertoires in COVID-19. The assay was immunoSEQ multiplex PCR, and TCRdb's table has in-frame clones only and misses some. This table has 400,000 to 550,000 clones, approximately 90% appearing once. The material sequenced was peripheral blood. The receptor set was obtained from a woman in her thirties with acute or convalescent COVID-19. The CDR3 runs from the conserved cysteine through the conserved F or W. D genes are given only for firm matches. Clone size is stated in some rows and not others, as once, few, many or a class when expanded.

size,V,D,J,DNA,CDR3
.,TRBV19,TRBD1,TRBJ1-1,TGTGCCAGTAGGACAGGGCGCACTGAAGCTTTCTTT,CASRTGRTEAFF
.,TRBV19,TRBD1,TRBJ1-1,TGTGCCAGTAGTATGGGACAGCCGAACACTGAAGCTTTCTTT,CASSMGQPNTEAFF
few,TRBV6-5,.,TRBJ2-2,TGTGCCAGCAGTTACTCGACTTTCATCGGGGAGCTGTTTTTT,CASSYSTFIGELFF
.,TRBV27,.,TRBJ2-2,TGTGCCAGCAAAGGACAGACATTTTCCGGGGAGCTGTTTTTT,CASKGQTFSGELFF
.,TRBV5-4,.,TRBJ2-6,TGTGCCAGCAGCTTGGCAGGTGCCGGGGCCAACGTCCTGACTTTC,CASSLAGAGANVLTF
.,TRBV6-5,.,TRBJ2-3,TGTGCCAGCCGCAATTACGGGGTCTCAGATACGCAGTATTTT,CASRNYGVSDTQYF
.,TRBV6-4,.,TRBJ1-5,TGTGCCAGCAGTGAATTCCAGTCTCAGGGTACTTCGCTTTTTGTTGGGCCCCAGCATTTT,CASSEFQSQGTSLFVGPQHF
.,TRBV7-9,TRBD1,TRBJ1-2,TGTGCCTGGCCCCAGGGGGCGGGAGGCTACACCTTC,CAWPQGAGGYTF
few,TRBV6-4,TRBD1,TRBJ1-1,TGTGCCAGCACAAACTCCGGGACAGGGGAAACTGAAGCTTTCTTT,CASTNSGTGETEAFF
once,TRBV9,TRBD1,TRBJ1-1,TGTGCCAGCAGCACAGGGGCCACTGAAGCTTTCTTT,CASSTGATEAFF
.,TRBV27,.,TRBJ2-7,TGTGCCAGCCATAGAAACGGACAGCCCTACGAGCAGTACTTC,CASHRNGQPYEQYF
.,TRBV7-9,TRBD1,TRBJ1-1,TGTGCCAGCAGCCAAAGGGACAGGGGAAGCACTGAAGCTTTCTTT,CASSQRDRGSTEAFF
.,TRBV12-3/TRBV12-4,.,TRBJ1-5,TGTGCCAGCACCTCCCCCAATCAGCCCCAGCATTTT,CASTSPNQPQHF
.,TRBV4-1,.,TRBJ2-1,TGCGCCAGCAGCCAAGCTGCGACCGGGACACTTCATGAGCAGTTCTTC,CASSQAATGTLHEQFF
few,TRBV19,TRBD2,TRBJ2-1,TGTGCCAGTAATAGCGGGGGGGCCTCTCATGAGCAGTTCTTC,CASNSGGASHEQFF